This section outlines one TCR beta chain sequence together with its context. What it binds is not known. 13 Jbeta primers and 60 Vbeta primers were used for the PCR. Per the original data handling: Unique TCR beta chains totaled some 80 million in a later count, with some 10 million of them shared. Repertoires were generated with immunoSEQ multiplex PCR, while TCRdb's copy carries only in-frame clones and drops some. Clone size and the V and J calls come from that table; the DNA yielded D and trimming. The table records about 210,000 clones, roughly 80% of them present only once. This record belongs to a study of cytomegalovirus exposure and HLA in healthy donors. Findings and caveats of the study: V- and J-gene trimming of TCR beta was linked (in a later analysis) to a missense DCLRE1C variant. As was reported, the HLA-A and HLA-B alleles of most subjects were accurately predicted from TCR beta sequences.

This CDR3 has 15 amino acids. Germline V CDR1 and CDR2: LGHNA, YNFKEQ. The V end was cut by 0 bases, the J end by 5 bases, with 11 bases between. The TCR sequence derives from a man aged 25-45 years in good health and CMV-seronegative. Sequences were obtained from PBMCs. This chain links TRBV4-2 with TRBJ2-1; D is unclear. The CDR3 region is CASSQDASLDNEQFF. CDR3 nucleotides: TGTGCCAGCAGCCAAGACGCTAGTTTGGACAATGAGCAGTTCTTC.